This T cell receptor beta chain appears in the sequencing data of a study of cytomegalovirus exposure and HLA in healthy donors. Study-wide findings and caveats: Most TCR sequences showed up rarely, but some public TCRs showed up in many donors. It was only CMV serostatus that was available as immune exposure information.

Note on this clone: Antigen: not known.

Germline V CDR1 and CDR2: MNHNY, SVGAGI (reference sequence). This CDR3 has 14 residues. V shed 4 bases, J shed 5 bases, and the junction held 1 base outside the gene matches. The PCR employed 60 Vbeta primers together with 13 Jbeta primers. TCRdb's table, derived via immunoSEQ multiplex PCR, lists solely in-frame clones and lacks some. Of approximately 170,000 clones in the sample, approximately 71% were seen once. Though probably carrying unrecorded immune exposures, donors were nominally healthy at sampling. The TCR originated in a male donor in good health and CMV-seronegative. Sample: PBMCs. This chain joins TRBV6-6 and TRBJ2-1; TRBD2 agrees at 11 bases. The CDR3 nucleotides are TGTGCCAGCAGTTGGGGACTAGCGGACAATGAGCAGTTCTTC. It encodes CASSWGLADNEQFF.